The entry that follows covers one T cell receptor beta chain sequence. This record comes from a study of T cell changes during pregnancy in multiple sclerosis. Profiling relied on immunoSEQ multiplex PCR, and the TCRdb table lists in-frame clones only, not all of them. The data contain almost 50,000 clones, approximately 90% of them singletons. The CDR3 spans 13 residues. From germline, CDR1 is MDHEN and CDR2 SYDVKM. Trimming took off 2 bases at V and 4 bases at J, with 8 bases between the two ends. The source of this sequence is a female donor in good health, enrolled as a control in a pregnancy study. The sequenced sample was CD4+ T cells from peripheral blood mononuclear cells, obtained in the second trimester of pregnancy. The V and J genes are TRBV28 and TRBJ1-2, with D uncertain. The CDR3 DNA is TGTGCCAGCAGTTTACAGTCAGTCTATGGCTACACCTTC. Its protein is CASSLQSVYGYTF.